The 23 T cell receptor beta chains below all came from one sample that was sequenced in a study of identifying expanded T cells in peripheral blood. Using immunoSEQ multiplex PCR, the repertoire was profiled, and TCRdb retains in-frame clones only, with some absent. This table has over 85,000 clones, approximately 85% appearing once. Sequenced: blood. These receptors were collected from a person between 18 and 75 years old in good health.

V gene TRBV5-5 combines with J gene TRBJ1-4; 9 bases agree with TRBD1. The CDR3 loop spans 15 amino acids. Trimming at V came to 4 bases and at J to 4 bases, leaving 5 bases not matched to a gene. The V gene's germline CDR1 is SGHKS and CDR2 YYEKEE (reference sequence). CDR3 DNA sequence: TGTGCCAGCAGCAAACAGGGGGCCAATAATGAAAAACTGTTTTTT. Translation: CASSKQGANNEKLFF. Filled out from reference TRBV5-5 and TRBJ1-4, the complete variable domain reads DAGVTQSPTHLIKTRGQQVTLRCSPISGHKSVSWYQQVLGQGPQFIFQYYEKEERGRGNFPDRFSARQFPNYSSELNVNALLLGDSALYLCASSKQGANNEKLFFGSGTQLSVL.

This chain links TRBV19 with TRBJ1-1, with D possibly being TRBD1 (5 bases). Germline assignment: CDR1 LNHDA and CDR2 SQIVND (reference sequence). V was pared by 2 bases and J by 1 base, with 11 bases between. CDR3 length equals 15 residues. The CDR3: CASSIFGQGNTEAFF. CDR3 DNA: TGTGCCAGTAGTATATTTGGGCAGGGGAACACTGAAGCTTTCTTT.

The chain has TRBV6-5 and TRBJ2-3; no firm D call. Germline lookup yields CDR1 MNHEY and CDR2 SVGAGI. The CDR3 runs to 13 residues. Trimming cost V 6 bases and J 2 bases, with 9 bases left between them. The CDR3: CASSRPSTDTQYF. For the CDR3, the DNA is TGTGCCAGCAGCCGCCCCTCCACAGATACGCAGTATTTT.

This clone was counted between two and nine times. The rearrangement joins TRBV9 to TRBJ2-7; no definite D call. Germline V CDR1 and CDR2: SGDLS, YYNGEE. The V gene lost 0 bases and the J gene lost 3 bases, with 10 bases spanning the gap. This CDR3 is built from 14 residues. In nucleotides, the CDR3 is TGTGCCAGCAGCGTAGGAGAAGGGCTCTACGAGCAGTACTTC. Translating gives CASSVGEGLYEQYF.

The chain uses TRBV4-3 and TRBJ2-7, with D possibly TRBD2 on 5 matching bases. This CDR3 comprises 15 residues. Per germline, CDR1 LGHNA and CDR2 YSLEER. V lost 2 bases, J lost 0 bases, and 11 bases lay in between. CDR3 DNA sequence: TGCGCCAGCAGCCAACAGACGGGGAGCTCCTACGAGCAGTACTTC. It yields the protein CASSQQTGSSYEQYF.

V usage is TRBV30 and J usage is TRBJ1-6; D ambiguous. Germline loops: CDR1 GTSNPN, CDR2 SVGIG (reference sequence). V dropped 8 bases and J dropped 6 bases, with 11 bases sitting between them. The CDR3 loop spans 12 amino acids. CDR3 loop: CAAGSSNSPLHF. In nucleotides, the CDR3 is TGTGCCGCGGGGTCTTCTAATTCACCCCTCCACTTT. The variable domain in full, with the rest retrieved from reference TRBV30 and TRBJ1-6, is SQTIHQWPATLVQPVGSPLSLECTVEGTSNPNLYWYRQAAGRGLQLLFYSVGIGQISSEVPQNLSASRPQDRQFILSSKKLLLSDSGFYLCAAGSSNSPLHFGNGTRLTVT.

The rearrangement links TRBV5-6 to TRBJ2-4; D remains ambiguous. The V gene's germline CDR1 is SGHDT and CDR2 YYEEEE. Between the trimmed V and J ends, which lost 4 bases and 0 bases, there was a span of 8 bases. The CDR3 spans 14 residues. The DNA for the CDR3 is TGTGCCAGCAGCCTCAAGTTAGCCAAAAACATTCAGTACTTC. It is translated as CASSLKLAKNIQYF.

The gene calls are TRBV5-8 and TRBJ1-2, with D possibly being TRBD1 (6 bases). V dropped 3 bases and J dropped 4 bases, with 10 bases sitting between them. Germline-derived CDR1 and CDR2 are SGHTS and YDEGEE. This CDR3 has 13 residues. The chain's CDR3 is CASSSDSRYGYTF. In nucleotides, the CDR3 is TGTGCCAGCAGCTCGGACAGTCGCTATGGCTACACCTTC.

This chain connects TRBV7-4 to TRBJ1-1, with no clear D. Germline V gives CDR1 SGHVT, CDR2 SQSDAQ. With 8 bases removed from V and 6 bases from J, the gap between germline ends came to 13 bases. This CDR3 has 12 residues. This CDR3 is CASLPPGAEAFF. Here the CDR3 DNA reads TGTGCCAGCTTACCCCCGGGCGCTGAAGCTTTCTTT.

The chain combines TRBV7-2 with TRBJ2-5; D unresolved. Per the germline V gene, CDR1 is SGHTA and CDR2 is FQGNSA. This CDR3 has 16 amino acids. Trimming shortened V by 1 base and J by 1 base, and 13 bases separated the two germline ends. The CDR3 DNA reads as TGTGCCAGCAGCTTAGAACCGTACAAGACCCAAGAGACCCAGTACTTC. Protein sequence: CASSLEPYKTQETQYF.

About this clone itself: The sample contains more than one DNA sequence encoding this CDR3. The chain uses TRBV5-1 and TRBJ2-5, with D tentatively TRBD1 (5 bases). The CDR3 spans 14 residues. Trimming shortened V by 2 bases and J by 1 base, and 9 bases separated the two germline ends. Per the germline V gene, CDR1 is SGHRS and CDR2 is YFSETQ. The CDR3 spells CASSFQGVQETQYF. DNA of the CDR3: TGCGCCAGCAGCTTTCAAGGGGTCCAAGAGACCCAGTACTTC.

The gene calls are TRBV7-2 and TRBJ1-2; D not certain. CDR1 and CDR2 from the germline V gene are SGHTA and FQGNSA. This CDR3 is 14 amino acids long. The V end was cut by 3 bases, the J end by 6 bases, with 14 bases between. The CDR3 DNA reads TGTGCCAGCAGCTTGCAAGGCTCAGCCGATGGCTACACCTTC. Its protein is CASSLQGSADGYTF.

The chain couples TRBV29-1 to TRBJ1-1; possibly TRBD1 for D (5 bases). The CDR3 is made up of 13 amino acids. Germline lookup yields CDR1 SQVTM and CDR2 ANQGSEA. Between the trimmed V and J ends, which lost 4 bases and 4 bases, there was a span of 13 bases. The CDR3 DNA reads TGCAGCGTTGCAGGGATTCTGGCCACTGAAGCTTTCTTT. This gives the protein CSVAGILATEAFF.

The gene calls are TRBV2 and TRBJ1-4; D perhaps matches TRBD1 (6 bases). CDR1 and CDR2 (germline): SNHLY, FYNNEI. The CDR3 has 13 amino acids. V was clipped by 8 bases and J by 8 bases, with 15 bases between them. The CDR3 region has the DNA TGTGCCAGCCGCGGACAGCCGGGGGAAAAACTGTTTTTT. Its protein is CASRGQPGEKLFF. Combining the CDR3 with reference TRBV2 and TRBJ1-4 gives the whole variable domain EPEVTQTPSHQVTQMGQEVILRCVPISNHLYFYWYRQILGQKVEFLVSFYNNEISEKSEIFDDQFSVERPDGSNFTLKIRSTKLEDSAMYFCASRGQPGEKLFFGSGTQLSVL.

The chain couples TRBV7-9 to TRBJ1-3; 10 bases align to TRBD1. Germline trimming cut 5 bases from V and 0 bases from J; bases unmatched to any gene: 10. The CDR3 length is 18 residues. Germline V CDR1 and CDR2: SEHNR, FQNEAQ (reference sequence). The CDR3 sequence is CASSIRQGAQASGNTIYF. In DNA, the CDR3 is TGTGCCAGCAGCATTCGACAGGGGGCACAAGCCTCTGGAAACACCATATATTTT.

V and J are TRBV7-9 and TRBJ1-5; 10 bases match TRBD1. The trim removed 6 bases at V and 1 base at J, leaving 3 bases unmatched. Germline CDR1 and CDR2: SEHNR and FQNEAQ (reference sequence). The CDR3 is 15 amino acids. The DNA of the CDR3 is TGTGCCAGCAGATCGGGACAGGGGAGCAATCAGCCCCAGCATTTT. It specifies CASRSGQGSNQPQHF.

The chain uses TRBV6-1 and TRBJ1-5; 10 bases align to TRBD1. The CDR3 sequence is 16 residues long. Germline trimming cut 2 bases from V and 4 bases from J; bases unmatched to any gene: 5. CDR1 and CDR2 from the germline V gene are MNHNS and SASEGT. The CDR3 sequence: CASSESAGQGNQPQHF. Here the CDR3 DNA reads TGTGCCAGCAGTGAAAGTGCGGGACAGGGGAATCAGCCCCAGCATTTT.

The chain joins TRBV12-5 to TRBJ2-2; D ambiguous. The V end lost 6 bases, the J end lost 6 bases, and 14 bases lay between the germline ends. The germline V gene has CDR1 LGHNT and CDR2 FRNRAP. CDR3 length: 14 residues. The CDR3 is CASGMEIPAGELFF. The CDR3 coding sequence is TGTGCTAGTGGGATGGAAATACCTGCCGGGGAGCTGTTTTTT.

V is TRBV11-2 and J is TRBJ1-5, with TRBD1 identical over 7 bases. Germline V gene sequence: CDR1 SGHAT, CDR2 FQNNGV. The CDR3 consists of 16 residues. The J segment lost 2 bases and the V segment lost 5 bases, leaving 9 bases of the junction unmatched. In DNA, the CDR3 is TGTGCCAGCAGCCCATCCAACGGACAGGGCAATCAGCCCCAGCATTTT. Protein: CASSPSNGQGNQPQHF.

This clone has just one count. The CDR3 DNA follows: TGTGCCAGCAGACTGACAGGGCTTGAGTCCTACGAGCAGTACTTC. Protein: CASRLTGLESYEQYF. The V gene is TRBV6-1, the J gene TRBJ2-7, with TRBD1 matching over 7 bases. V lost 6 bases to trimming and J lost 1 base; unmatched junction nucleotides: 9. This CDR3 region has 15 residues. Germline CDR1 MNHNS, CDR2 SASEGT.

V and J are TRBV7-8 and TRBJ2-1, with D possibly being TRBD2 (6 bases). The CDR3 loop spans 14 amino acids. V lost 1 base and J 6 bases, leaving 10 bases between the germline ends. Germline V gives CDR1 SGHVS, CDR2 FQNEAQ. As DNA, the CDR3 is TGTGCCAGCAGCTTAGGGTCCGGGGGCAATGAGCAGTTCTTC. Protein sequence: CASSLGSGGNEQFF.

The chain links TRBV6-1 to TRBJ1-2; 7 bases fit TRBD1. The V and J ends lost 4 bases and 4 bases, in that order; junction bases with no gene match: 3. The CDR3 has 13 amino acids. CDR1 is MNHNS and CDR2 is SASEGT in the germline V gene. The CDR3: CASSGQGTYGYTF. CDR3 in DNA: TGTGCCAGCAGTGGACAGGGTACCTATGGCTACACCTTC.

CDR3 amino acids: CASSQSTSRWFGYTF. The CDR3 DNA is TGTGCCAGCAGCCAATCGACATCCCGATGGTTTGGCTACACCTTC. This chain uses TRBV7-9 with TRBJ1-2; D uncertain. The CDR3 sequence is 15 residues long. The germline gives CDR1 SEHNR, CDR2 FQNEAQ (reference sequence). V was cut by 5 bases and J by 7 bases, with 20 bases left in between.